This TCR beta chain was observed in a study of cytomegalovirus exposure and HLA in healthy donors. 13 Jbeta primers and 60 Vbeta primers were used for the PCR. Using immunoSEQ multiplex PCR, the repertoire was profiled, and TCRdb retains in-frame clones only, with some absent. The table has 150,000 to 200,000 clones, roughly 70% seen once. This clone was picked up one time. Looked up from germline, CDR1 is SGHAT and CDR2 is FQNNGV. The CDR3 loop spans 14 amino acids. Trimming removed 3 bases from V and 7 bases from J; junction bases left unmatched: 8. This TCR derives from a male donor in good health and CMV-seronegative. The chain couples TRBV11-2 to TRBJ1-1, with 7 bases identical to TRBD1. What was sequenced was PBMCs. The CDR3 region is CASSLEPGQVEAFF. The CDR3 DNA is TGTGCCAGCAGCTTGGAGCCCGGACAGGTTGAAGCTTTCTTT.